This is a list of T cell receptor beta chains from one sample in a study of blood T cells in healthy people across ages. MiXCR, applied by TCRdb to the 5' RACE reads, yields one record per CDR3 protein. The sample contains 1.4 million or so distinct CDR3 sequences, less than 45% of which appear only once. The sample comprised blood. Receptor source: a woman in her late teens or twenties in good health. The conserved cysteine and the conserved F or W are not part of the CDR3 here.

v_call	j_call	cdr3_aa
TRBV28	NA	ASAVAGGFGETQY
TRBV7-9	TRBJ1-5	ASSAGVVQPQH
TRBV20-1	TRBJ1-3	SARHITGNTIY
TRBV12-3/TRBV12-4	TRBJ1-4	ASSFSGAAEKLF
TRBV10-3	TRBJ2-7	ATGGAPSYEQY
TRBV6-6	TRBJ1-5	ASSYWSRGNNQPQH
TRBV5-5	TRBJ2-7	ASSLYRQGDEQY
TRBV2	TRBJ2-5	VSMADRDETQY
TRBV11-2	TRBJ2-1	ASSFKPGIASPEQF
TRBV28	TRBJ2-5	ASWETGGQETQY
TRBV4-1	TRBJ1-6	ASSQVPPEINSPLH
TRBV10-2	TRBJ2-1	ASSESRGRSNEQF
TRBV7-2	NA	VSSFWGADIQY
TRBV2	TRBJ2-2	ASGPGQGRTGELF
TRBV20-1	TRBJ2-7	SATWTSGRDNEQY
TRBV6-2/TRBV6-3	TRBJ1-2	ASTTVVVSYGYT
TRBV20-1	TRBJ2-5	SREGEASPETQY
TRBV20-1	TRBJ2-1	SARWTVYNEQF
TRBV4-3	TRBJ1-5	ASSQDFAGSQPQH
TRBV11-2	TRBJ2-1	ASSFRLAGGYVEQF
TRBV29-1	TRBJ2-1	SATQVVRDEQF
TRBV30	NA	AWRRGDREYEQY
TRBV29-1	NA	SGGQGPYNEQY
TRBV27	TRBJ1-2	ASSPRDRGINGYT
TRBV7-2	TRBJ2-1	ASSLTGPLGDEQF
TRBV7-2	TRBJ2-3	ASSLGVAGGYTDTQY
TRBV10-3	TRBJ1-2	AIEDGRGYGYT
TRBV20-1	TRBJ1-1	SATGTMNTEAF
TRBV12-3/TRBV12-4	TRBJ1-4	ASRRGQGNEKLF
TRBV28	TRBJ2-5	AGSLWTSGNNEQY
TRBV7-9	TRBJ2-1	ASSSLVGADEQF
TRBV9	TRBJ2-2	ASSPASGTGELF
TRBV15	TRBJ2-7	ATSRVRTYEQY
TRBV15	NA	ATSRRLARGEQY
TRBV4-3	TRBJ1-2	ASSQDLGTKGYT
TRBV3-1	TRBJ2-1	ASSQGVNGGFNEQF
TRBV9	TRBJ1-4	ASSARGLLNEKLF
TRBV2	TRBJ2-1	ASGGQVAYNEQF
TRBV29-1	TRBJ1-2	SVGTSQGYT
TRBV28	NA	ASSSNLAGVSYNEQY
TRBV6-2/TRBV6-3	TRBJ2-3	ASSTGHRETDTQY
TRBV6-1	TRBJ2-1	ASSVRDRVYNEQF